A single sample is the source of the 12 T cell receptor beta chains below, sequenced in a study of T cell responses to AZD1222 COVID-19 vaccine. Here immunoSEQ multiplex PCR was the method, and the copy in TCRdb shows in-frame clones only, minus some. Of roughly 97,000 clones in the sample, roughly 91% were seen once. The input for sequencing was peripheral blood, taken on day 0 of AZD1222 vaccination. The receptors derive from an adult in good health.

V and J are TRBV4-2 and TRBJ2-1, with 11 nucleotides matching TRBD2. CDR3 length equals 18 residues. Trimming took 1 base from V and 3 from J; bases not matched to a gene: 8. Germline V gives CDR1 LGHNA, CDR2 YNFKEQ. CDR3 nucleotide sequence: TGTGCCAGCAGCCAAGCGGGGACTAGCGGAACCCTCTACAATGAGCAGTTCTTC. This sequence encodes CASSQAGTSGTLYNEQFF.

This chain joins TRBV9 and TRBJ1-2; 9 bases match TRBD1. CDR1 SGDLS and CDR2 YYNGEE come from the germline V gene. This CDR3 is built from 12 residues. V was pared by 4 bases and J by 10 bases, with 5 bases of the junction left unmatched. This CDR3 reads CASSPDRGDYTF. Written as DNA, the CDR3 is TGTGCCAGCAGCCCGGACAGGGGTGACTACACCTTC.

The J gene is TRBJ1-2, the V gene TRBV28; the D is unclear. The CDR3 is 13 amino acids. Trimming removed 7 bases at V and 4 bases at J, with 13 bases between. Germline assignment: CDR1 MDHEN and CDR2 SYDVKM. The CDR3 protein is CASTEAGGYGYTF. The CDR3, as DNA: TGTGCCAGCACGGAGGCCGGCGGCTATGGCTACACCTTC.

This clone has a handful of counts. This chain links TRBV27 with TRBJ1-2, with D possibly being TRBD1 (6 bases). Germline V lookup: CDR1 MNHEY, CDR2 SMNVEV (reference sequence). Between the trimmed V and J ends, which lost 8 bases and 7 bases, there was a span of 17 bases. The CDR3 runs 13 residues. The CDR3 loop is CASRWGQGGGYTF. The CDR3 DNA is TGTGCCAGCCGGTGGGGGCAGGGAGGTGGCTACACCTTC.

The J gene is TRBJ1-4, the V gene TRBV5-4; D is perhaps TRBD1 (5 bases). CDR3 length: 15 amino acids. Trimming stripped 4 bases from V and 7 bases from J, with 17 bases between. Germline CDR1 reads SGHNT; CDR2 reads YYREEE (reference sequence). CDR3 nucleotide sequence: TGTGCCAGCAGCATAGGGACCGCAAAAAGTGAAAAACTGTTTTTT. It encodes CASSIGTAKSEKLFF.

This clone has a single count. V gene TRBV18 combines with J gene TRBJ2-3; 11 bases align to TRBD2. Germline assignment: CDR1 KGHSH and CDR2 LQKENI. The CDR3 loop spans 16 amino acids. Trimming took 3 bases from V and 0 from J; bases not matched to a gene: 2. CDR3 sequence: CASSPRTSGSTDTQYF. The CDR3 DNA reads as TGTGCCAGCTCACCCAGGACTAGCGGGAGCACAGATACGCAGTATTTT.

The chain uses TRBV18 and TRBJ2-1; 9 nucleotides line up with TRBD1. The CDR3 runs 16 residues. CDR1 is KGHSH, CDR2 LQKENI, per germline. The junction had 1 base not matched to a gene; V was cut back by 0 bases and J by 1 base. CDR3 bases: TGTGCCAGCTCACCACCCGGGACAGGGTCCTACAATGAGCAGTTCTTC. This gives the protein CASSPPGTGSYNEQFF.

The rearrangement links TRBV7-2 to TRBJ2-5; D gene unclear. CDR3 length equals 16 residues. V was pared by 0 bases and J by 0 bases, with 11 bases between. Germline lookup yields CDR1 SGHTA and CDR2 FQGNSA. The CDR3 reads CASSLALRLNQETQYF. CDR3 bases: TGTGCCAGCAGCTTAGCGCTAAGGCTAAACCAAGAGACCCAGTACTTC. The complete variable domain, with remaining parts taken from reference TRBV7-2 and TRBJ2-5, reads GAGVSQSPSNKVTEKGKDVELRCDPISGHTALYWYRQSLGQGLEFLIYFQGNSAPDKSGLPSDRFSAERTGGSVSTLTIQRTQQEDSAVYLCASSLALRLNQETQYFGPGTRLLVL.

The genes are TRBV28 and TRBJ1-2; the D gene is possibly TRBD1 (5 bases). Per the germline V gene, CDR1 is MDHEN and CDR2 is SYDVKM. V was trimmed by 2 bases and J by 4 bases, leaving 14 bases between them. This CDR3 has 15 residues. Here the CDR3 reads CASSLKWQGGYGYTF. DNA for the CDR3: TGTGCCAGCAGTTTAAAGTGGCAGGGAGGCTATGGCTACACCTTC.

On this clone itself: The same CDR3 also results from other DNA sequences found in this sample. The CDR3 coding sequence is TGTGCCAGCAGCTTGCAGTGGAACACTGAAGCTTTCTTT. Its protein is CASSLQWNTEAFF. This chain joins TRBV5-4 and TRBJ1-1; no firm D call. This CDR3 contains 13 residues. Germline-derived CDR1 and CDR2 are SGHNT and YYREEE (reference sequence). V was clipped by 1 base and J by 1 base, with 5 bases between them.

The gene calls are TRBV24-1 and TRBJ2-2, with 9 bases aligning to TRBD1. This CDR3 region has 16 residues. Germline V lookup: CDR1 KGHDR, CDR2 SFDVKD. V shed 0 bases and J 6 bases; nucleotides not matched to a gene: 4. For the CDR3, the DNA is TGTGCCACCAGTGATTTGACAGGGGGCGCCTCCGGGGAGCTGTTTTTT. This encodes CATSDLTGGASGELFF.

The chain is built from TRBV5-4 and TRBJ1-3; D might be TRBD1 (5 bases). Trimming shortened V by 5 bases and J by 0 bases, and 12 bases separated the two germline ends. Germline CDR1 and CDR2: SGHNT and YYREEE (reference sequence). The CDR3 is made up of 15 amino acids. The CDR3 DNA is TGTGCCAGCAGAAGGGGCCTTAACTCTGGAAACACCATATATTTT. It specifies CASRRGLNSGNTIYF.